This TCR beta chain was profiled in a study of identical twins. General study results and limits: For monozygotic twins, models underestimated out-of-frame TCR alpha sharing. Fewer insertions characterized abundant cord blood beta clonotypes, whereas memory repertoires showed none.

Germline lookup yields CDR1 DFQATT and CDR2 SNEGSKA (reference sequence). This CDR3 is built from 13 residues. V was pared by 2 bases and J by 3 bases, with 1 base of the junction left unmatched. TCRdb re-derived calls from the 5' RACE reads in MiXCR, one entry per CDR3 protein. The sample contains 450,000 to 650,000 distinct CDR3 sequences, approximately 9.6% of which appear only once. Comments on this clonotype: Its antigen is still unknown.

These data were likewise used in another study, on yellow fever vaccine responses in identical twins.

The sequencing input was PBMCs. The sequence derives from a woman in her late teens or twenties in good health. V is TRBV20-1 and J is TRBJ2-7; 10 bases agree with TRBD1. CDR3 nucleotide sequence: TGCAGTGCTAGACGGGACAGGGGCTACGAGCAGTACTTC. Encoded protein: CSARRDRGYEQYF.